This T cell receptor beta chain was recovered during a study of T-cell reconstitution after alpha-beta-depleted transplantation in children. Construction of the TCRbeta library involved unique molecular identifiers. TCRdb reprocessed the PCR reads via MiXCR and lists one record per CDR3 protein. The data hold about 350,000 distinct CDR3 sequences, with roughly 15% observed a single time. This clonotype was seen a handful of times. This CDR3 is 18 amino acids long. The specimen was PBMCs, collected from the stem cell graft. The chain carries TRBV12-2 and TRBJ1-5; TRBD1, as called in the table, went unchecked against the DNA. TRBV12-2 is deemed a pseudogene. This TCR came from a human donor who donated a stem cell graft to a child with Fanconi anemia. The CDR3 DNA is TGTGCAAGTCGCTTAGCGCGTTGGGTCAGGGTTGTGGCTCAGCCCCAGCATTTT. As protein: CASRLARWVRVVAQPQHF.